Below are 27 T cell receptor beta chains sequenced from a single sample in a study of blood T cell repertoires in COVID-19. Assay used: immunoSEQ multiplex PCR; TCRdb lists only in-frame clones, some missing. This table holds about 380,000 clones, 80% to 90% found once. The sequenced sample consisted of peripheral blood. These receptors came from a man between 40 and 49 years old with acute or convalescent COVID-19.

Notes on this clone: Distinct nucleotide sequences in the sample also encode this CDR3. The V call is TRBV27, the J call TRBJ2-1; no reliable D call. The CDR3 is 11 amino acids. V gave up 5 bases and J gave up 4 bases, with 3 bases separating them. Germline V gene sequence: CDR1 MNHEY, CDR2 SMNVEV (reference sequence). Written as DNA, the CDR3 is TGTGCCAGCAGTCTATACAATGAGCAGTTCTTC. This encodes CASSLYNEQFF.

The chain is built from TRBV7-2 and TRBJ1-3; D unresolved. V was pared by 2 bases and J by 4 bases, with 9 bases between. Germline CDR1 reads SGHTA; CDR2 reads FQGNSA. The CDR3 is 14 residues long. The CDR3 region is CASSLFGVGNTIYF. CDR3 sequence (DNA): TGTGCCAGCAGCTTATTCGGGGTCGGAAACACCATATATTTT.

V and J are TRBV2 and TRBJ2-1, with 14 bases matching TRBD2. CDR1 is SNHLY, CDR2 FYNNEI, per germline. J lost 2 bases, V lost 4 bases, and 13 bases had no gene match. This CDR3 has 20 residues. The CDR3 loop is CASSGPTPGLAGDTYNEQFF. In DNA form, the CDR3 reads TGTGCCAGCAGTGGCCCAACCCCGGGACTAGCGGGAGATACCTACAATGAGCAGTTCTTC.

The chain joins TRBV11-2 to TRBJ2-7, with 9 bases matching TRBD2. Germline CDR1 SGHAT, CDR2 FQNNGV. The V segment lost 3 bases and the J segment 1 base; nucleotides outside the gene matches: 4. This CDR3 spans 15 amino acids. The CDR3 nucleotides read TGTGCCAGCAGCTTGAGTAGCGGGAGATCCTACGAGCAGTACTTC. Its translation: CASSLSSGRSYEQYF.

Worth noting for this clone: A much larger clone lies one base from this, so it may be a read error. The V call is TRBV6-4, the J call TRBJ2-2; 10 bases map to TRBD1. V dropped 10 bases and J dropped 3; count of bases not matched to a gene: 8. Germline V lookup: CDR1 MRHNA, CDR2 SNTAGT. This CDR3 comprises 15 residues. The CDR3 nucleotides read TGTGCCAACAGCGCCGGGACAGGGGACACCGGGGAGCTGTTTTTT. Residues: CANSAGTGDTGELFF.

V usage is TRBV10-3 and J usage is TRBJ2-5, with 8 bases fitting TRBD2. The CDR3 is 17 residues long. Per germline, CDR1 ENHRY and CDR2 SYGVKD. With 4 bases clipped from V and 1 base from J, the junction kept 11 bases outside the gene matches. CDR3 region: CAISASTSGITQETQYF. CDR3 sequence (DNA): TGTGCCATCAGTGCGTCTACTAGCGGAATTACCCAAGAGACCCAGTACTTC.

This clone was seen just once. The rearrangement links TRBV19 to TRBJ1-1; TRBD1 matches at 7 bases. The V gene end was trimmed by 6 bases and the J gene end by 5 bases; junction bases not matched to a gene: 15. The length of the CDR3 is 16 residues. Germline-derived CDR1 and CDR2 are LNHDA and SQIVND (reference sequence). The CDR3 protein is CASRKGTADGWTEAFF. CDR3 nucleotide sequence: TGTGCCAGTAGAAAAGGGACAGCGGACGGGTGGACTGAAGCTTTCTTT. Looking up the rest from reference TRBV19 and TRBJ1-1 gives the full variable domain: DGGITQSPKYLFRKEGQNVTLSCEQNLNHDAMYWYRQDPGQGLRLIYYSQIVNDFQKGDIAEGYSVSREKKESFPLTVTSAQKNPTAFYLCASRKGTADGWTEAFFGQGTRLTVV.

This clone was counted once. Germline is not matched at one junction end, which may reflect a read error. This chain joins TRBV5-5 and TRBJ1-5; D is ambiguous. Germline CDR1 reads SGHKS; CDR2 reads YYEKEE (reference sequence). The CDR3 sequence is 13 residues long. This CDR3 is CASSLYSNQPQHF. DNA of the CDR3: TGTGCAAGCAGCTTGTATAGCAATCAGCCCCAGCATTTT.

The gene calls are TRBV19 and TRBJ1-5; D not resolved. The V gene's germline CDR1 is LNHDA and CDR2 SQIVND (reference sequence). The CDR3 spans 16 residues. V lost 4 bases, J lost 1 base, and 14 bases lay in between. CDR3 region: CASSTLRDKSNQPQHF. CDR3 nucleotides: TGTGCCAGTAGTACTCTGAGGGATAAGAGCAATCAGCCCCAGCATTTT. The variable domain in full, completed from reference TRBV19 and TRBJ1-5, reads DGGITQSPKYLFRKEGQNVTLSCEQNLNHDAMYWYRQDPGQGLRLIYYSQIVNDFQKGDIAEGYSVSREKKESFPLTVTSAQKNPTAFYLCASSTLRDKSNQPQHFGDGTRLSIL.

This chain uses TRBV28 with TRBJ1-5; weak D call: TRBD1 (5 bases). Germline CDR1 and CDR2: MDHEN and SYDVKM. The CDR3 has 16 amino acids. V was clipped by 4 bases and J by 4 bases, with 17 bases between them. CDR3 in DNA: TGTGCCAGCAGTTCCCCTTCCGGGACTGTGAATCAGCCCCAGCATTTT. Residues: CASSSPSGTVNQPQHF.

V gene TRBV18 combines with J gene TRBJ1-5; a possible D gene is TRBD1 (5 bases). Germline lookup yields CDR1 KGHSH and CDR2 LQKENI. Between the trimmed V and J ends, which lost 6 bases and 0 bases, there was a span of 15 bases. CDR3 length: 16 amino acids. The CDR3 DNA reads TGTGCCAGCTCTCACTTACAGGAGAATAGCAATCAGCCCCAGCATTTT. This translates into CASSHLQENSNQPQHF.

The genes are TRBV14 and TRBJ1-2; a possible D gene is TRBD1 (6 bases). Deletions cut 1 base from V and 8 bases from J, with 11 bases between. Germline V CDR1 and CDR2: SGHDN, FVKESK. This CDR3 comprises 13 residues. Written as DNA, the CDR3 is TGTGCCAGCAGCCAAGTCACAGGGAGAGGCTACACCTTC. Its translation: CASSQVTGRGYTF.

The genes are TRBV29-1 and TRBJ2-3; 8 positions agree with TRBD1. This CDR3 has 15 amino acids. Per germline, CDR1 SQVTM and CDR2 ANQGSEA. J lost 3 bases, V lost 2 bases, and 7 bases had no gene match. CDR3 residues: CSVESIRTGTDTQYF. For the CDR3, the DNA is TGCAGCGTTGAATCCATCCGGACAGGGACAGATACGCAGTATTTT.

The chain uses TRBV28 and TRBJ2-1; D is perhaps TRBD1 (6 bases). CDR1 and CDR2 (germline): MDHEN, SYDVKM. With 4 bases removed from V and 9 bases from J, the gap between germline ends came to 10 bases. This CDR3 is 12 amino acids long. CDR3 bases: TGTGCCAGCAGTTACCAGGGGAGTGAGCAGTTCTTC. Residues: CASSYQGSEQFF.

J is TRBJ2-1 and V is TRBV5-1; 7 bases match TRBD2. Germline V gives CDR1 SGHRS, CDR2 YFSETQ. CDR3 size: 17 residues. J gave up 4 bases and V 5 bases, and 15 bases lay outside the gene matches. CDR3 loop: CASRGRAGVALYNEQFF. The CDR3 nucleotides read TGCGCCAGCAGAGGTCGTGCGGGAGTGGCACTATACAATGAGCAGTTCTTC.

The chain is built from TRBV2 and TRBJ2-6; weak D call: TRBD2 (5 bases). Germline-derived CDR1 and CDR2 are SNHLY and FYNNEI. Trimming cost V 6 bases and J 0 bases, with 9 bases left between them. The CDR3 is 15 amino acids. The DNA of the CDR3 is TGTGCCAGCAGACGAGGGAGCTCTGGGGCCAACGTCCTGACTTTC. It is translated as CASRRGSSGANVLTF. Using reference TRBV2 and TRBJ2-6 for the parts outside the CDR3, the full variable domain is EPEVTQTPSHQVTQMGQEVILRCVPISNHLYFYWYRQILGQKVEFLVSFYNNEISEKSEIFDDQFSVERPDGSNFTLKIRSTKLEDSAMYFCASRRGSSGANVLTFGAGSRLTVL.

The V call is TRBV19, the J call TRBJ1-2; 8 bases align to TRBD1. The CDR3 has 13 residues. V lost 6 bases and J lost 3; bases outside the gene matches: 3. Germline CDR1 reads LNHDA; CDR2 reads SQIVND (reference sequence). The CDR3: CASSDRGDYGYTF. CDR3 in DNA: TGTGCCAGTAGCGACAGGGGCGACTATGGCTACACCTTC.

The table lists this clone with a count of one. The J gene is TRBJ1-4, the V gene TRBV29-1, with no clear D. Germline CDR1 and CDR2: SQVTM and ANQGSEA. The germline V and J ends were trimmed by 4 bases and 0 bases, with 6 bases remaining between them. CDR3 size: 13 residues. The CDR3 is CSVGAATNEKLFF. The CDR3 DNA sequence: TGCAGCGTTGGGGCAGCAACTAATGAAAAACTGTTTTTT.

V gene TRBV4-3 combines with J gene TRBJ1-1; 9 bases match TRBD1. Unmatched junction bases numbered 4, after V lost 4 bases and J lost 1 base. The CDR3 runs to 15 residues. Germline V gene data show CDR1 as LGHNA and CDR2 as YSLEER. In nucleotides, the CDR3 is TGCGCCAGCAGCCTTGGGACAGGGCCGAACACTGAAGCTTTCTTT. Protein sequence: CASSLGTGPNTEAFF.

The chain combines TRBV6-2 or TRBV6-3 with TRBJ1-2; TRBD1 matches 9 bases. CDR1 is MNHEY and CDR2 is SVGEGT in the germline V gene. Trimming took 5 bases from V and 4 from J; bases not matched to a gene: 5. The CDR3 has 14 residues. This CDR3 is CASSGTGRAYGYTF. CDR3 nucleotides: TGTGCCAGCAGTGGGACAGGGAGGGCCTATGGCTACACCTTC.

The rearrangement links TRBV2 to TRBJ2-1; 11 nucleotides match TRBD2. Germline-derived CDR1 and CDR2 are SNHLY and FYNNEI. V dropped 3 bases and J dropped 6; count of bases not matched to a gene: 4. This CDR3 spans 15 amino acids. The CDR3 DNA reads TGTGCCAGCAGTGAGACTAGCGGGACGTCCAATGAGCAGTTCTTC. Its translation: CASSETSGTSNEQFF.

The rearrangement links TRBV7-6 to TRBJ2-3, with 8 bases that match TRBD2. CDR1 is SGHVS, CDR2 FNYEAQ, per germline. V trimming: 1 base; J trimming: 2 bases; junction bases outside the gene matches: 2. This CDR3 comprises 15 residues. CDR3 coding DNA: TGTGCCAGCAGCTTAGTAGCGGGACACACAGATACGCAGTATTTT. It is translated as CASSLVAGHTDTQYF.

CDR3 bases: TGTGCCAGCAGGAAAGGACAGGGCGGGACTGAAGCTTTCTTT. As protein: CASRKGQGGTEAFF. The chain has TRBV11-2 and TRBJ1-1; 8 positions agree with TRBD1. This CDR3 has 14 residues. CDR1 is SGHAT, CDR2 FQNNGV, per germline. Losses at the gene ends were 6 bases for V and 5 bases for J; bases not matched to a gene: 8.

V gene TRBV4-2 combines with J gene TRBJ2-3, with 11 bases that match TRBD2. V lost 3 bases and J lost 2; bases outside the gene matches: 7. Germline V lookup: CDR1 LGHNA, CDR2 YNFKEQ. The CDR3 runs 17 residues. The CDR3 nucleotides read TGTGCCAGCAGCCAGGACCTAGCGGGGGGCTCCACAGATACGCAGTATTTT. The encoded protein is CASSQDLAGGSTDTQYF.

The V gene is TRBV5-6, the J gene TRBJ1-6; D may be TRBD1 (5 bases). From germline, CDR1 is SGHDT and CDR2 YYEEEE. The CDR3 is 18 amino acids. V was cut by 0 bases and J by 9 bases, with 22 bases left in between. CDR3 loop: CASSLALSVGRATSPLHF. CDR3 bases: TGTGCCAGCAGCTTGGCCTTGTCGGTCGGCAGGGCCACTTCACCCCTCCACTTT.

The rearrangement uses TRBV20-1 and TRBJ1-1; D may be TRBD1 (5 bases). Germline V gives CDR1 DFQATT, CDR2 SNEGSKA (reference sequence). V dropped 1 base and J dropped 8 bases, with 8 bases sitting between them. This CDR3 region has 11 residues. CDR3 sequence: CSARARGEAFF. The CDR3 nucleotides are TGCAGTGCTAGAGCACGGGGGGAAGCTTTCTTT.

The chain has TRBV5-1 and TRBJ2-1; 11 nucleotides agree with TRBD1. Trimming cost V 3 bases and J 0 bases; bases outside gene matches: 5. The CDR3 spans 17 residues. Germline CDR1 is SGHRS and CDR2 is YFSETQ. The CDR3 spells CASSSGTGGTSYNEQFF. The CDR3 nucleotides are TGCGCCAGCAGCTCAGGGACAGGGGGAACCTCCTACAATGAGCAGTTCTTC.